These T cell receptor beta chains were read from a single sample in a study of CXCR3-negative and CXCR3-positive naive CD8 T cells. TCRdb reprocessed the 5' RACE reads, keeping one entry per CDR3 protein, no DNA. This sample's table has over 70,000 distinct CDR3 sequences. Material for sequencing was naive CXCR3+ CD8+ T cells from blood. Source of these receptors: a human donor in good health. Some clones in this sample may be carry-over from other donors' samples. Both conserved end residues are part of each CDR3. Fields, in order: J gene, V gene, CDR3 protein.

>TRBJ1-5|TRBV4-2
CASSQDRLNQPQHF
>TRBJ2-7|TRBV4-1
CASRPRPGEGYEQYF
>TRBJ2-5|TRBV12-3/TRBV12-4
CASSSDVGETQYF
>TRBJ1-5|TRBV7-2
CASSLTVNQPQHF
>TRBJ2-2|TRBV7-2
CASSSLRGGRSDTGELFF
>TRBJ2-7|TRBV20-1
CSAREERYEQYF
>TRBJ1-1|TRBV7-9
CASRPFYVGTEAFF
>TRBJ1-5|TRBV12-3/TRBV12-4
CASSLGQDLNQPQHF
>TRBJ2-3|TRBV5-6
CASSWEGGAPDTQYF
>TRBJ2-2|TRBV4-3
CASSQGLAGNTGELFF
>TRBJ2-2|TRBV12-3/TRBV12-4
CASSTGQGAAGELSF
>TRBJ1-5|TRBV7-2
CASSFGTGGVGQPQHF
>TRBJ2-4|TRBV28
CASSPPGGGGANIQYF
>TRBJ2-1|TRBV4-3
CASSQGMQGAHNEQFF
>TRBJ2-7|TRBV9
CASSAKQGSAYEQYF
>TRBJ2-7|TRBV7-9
CASSRGLAGKSYEQYF
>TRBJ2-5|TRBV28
CASNPAATETQYF
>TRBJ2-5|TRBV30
CAWSQADGETQYF
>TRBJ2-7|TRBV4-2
CASNQLAGGVSGPYEQYF
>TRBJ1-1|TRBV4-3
CASSPGTGMNTEAFF
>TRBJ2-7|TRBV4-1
CASSQEETDYYEQYF
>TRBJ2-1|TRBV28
CASSFIRGDNEQFF
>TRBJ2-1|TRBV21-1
CASSTRPGLAAYNEQFF
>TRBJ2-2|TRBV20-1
CSARVVGSTGELFF
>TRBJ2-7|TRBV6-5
CASSIGMGDSPYEQYF
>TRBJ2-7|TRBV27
CASRSGADYEQYF
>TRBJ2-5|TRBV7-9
CASSPPTRMEETQYF
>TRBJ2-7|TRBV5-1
CASSFSGGSEQYF
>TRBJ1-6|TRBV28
CASSLFDRARFHF
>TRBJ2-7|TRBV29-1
CSVDAGSGYEQYF
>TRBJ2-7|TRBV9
CASSSRAASGNYEQYF
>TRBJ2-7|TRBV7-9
CASSSPIRDADEQYF
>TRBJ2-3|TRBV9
CASSVEEGAALTDTQYF
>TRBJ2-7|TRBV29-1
CSVVAVSSYEQYF
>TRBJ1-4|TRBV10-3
CAILSPGQGITNEKLFF
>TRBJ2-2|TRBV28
CASSLSGTGPRELFF